The entry below gives a single T cell receptor (beta chain) sequence along with its context. Its antigen remains unknown. The same CDR3 also results from other DNA sequences found in this sample. Treatment reported: oral pan-JAK inhibitor, 5-10 mg twice daily. The data originate from a study of CD8+ T cells in alopecia areata. The sequencing template was cDNA reverse transcribed from extracted RNA. Data came from immunoSEQ multiplex PCR; TCRdb stores just in-frame clones and leaves some out. Found here are about 210,000 clones, roughly 44% of them singletons; the top ten hold around 3%. Overall study findings and caveats: Higher clonality than in normal scalp was seen in lesional scalp, especially alopecia totalis/universalis. Persistence in scalp and blood during tofacitinib was observed for many expanded lesional clones.

CDR1 is SNHLY and CDR2 is FYNNEI in the germline V gene. The CDR3 has 14 residues. V lost 6 bases to trimming and J lost 2 bases, with 13 bases between them. This TCR derives from a human donor with alopecia areata. This specimen was CD4+ T cells sorted from blood, taken at approximately week 36, from a patient treated with tofacitinib. V gene TRBV2 combines with J gene TRBJ1-2, with D tentatively TRBD1 (6 bases). CDR3 DNA: TGTGCCAGCAGCGACCCCAGGGGCAACTATGGCTACACCTTC. This translates into CASSDPRGNYGYTF.